This T cell receptor (beta chain) was identified in a study of beta chain features in type 1 diabetes. Every single donor gave one heparinised blood draw, and these averaged approximately 120 mL. What was sequenced were expressed TCRB transcripts, since all of the isolated RNA had been reverse transcribed. Sequenced by immunoSEQ multiplex PCR; TCRdb stores in-frame clones only, minus some. The sample records 130,000 or so clones, less than 20% being singletons. Points on this clone: The antigen remains undetermined.

V lost 3 bases, J lost 0 bases, and 12 bases lay in between. The CDR3 is 15 residues long. The germline CDR1 and CDR2 sequences are SGHNT and YYREEE (reference sequence). Study-level points and caveats: Sequencing used cDNA, and cells with high TCR expression could therefore be over-represented. Within each of all four CD4+ subsets, Type 1 diabetes patients had TCRB CDR3s that were moderately but significantly shorter.

This receptor was identified in a man aged 25-45 years with type 1 diabetes. Sequences were obtained from central memory CD4+ T cells from blood. This chain connects TRBV5-4 to TRBJ1-1; maybe TRBD1 (5 bases). CDR3: CASSWQGSLNTEAFF. CDR3 nucleotide sequence: TGTGCCAGCAGCTGGCAGGGATCTTTGAACACTGAAGCTTTCTTT. The whole variable domain, remainder taken from reference TRBV5-4 and TRBJ1-1, is ETGVTQSPTHLIKTRGQQVTLRCSSQSGHNTVSWYQQALGQGPQFIFQYYREEENGRGNFPPRFSGLQFPNYSSELNVNALELDDSALYLCASSWQGSLNTEAFFGQGTRLTVV.